The rows below give T cell receptor beta chains drawn from one sample of a study of T-cell reconstitution after alpha-beta-depleted transplantation in children. TCRdb re-derived calls from the PCR reads in MiXCR, one entry per CDR3 protein. The data contain over 150,000 distinct CDR3 sequences, 6.6% of them singletons. Material: PBMCs, obtained before TCRalphabeta/CD19-depleted stem cell transplant. The source is a boy between 2 and 10 years old with acute lymphoblastic leukemia, due to receive a stem cell transplant. Each CDR3 is given with its conserved first and last residue. D genes are given only for firm matches. Clone size is stated in some rows and not others, as once, few, many or a class when expanded.

V gene,D gene,J gene,clone size,CDR3 DNA,CDR3 protein
TRBV5-1,NA,TRBJ2-7,many,TGCGCCAGCAGAGGGGTAGGAGACGCCTACGAGCAGTACTTC,CASRGVGDAYEQYF
TRBV28,TRBD1,TRBJ1-1,many,TGTGCCACGACGGACAGGCGCATGAACACTGAAGCTTTCTTT,CATTDRRMNTEAFF
TRBV27,NA,TRBJ2-7,many,TGTGCCAGCAGTTTACGTCCGGGATCCACCTACGAGCAGTACTTC,CASSLRPGSTYEQYF
TRBV6-1,NA,TRBJ2-3,NA,TGTGCCAGCAGCCCCCCGACGGGCACAGATACGCAGTATTTT,CASSPPTGTDTQYF
TRBV7-9,NA,TRBJ2-6,many,TGTGCCAGCAGCAAGGGGGCTGGGGCCAACGTCCTGACTTTC,CASSKGAGANVLTF
TRBV4-3,NA,TRBJ2-4,many,TGCGCCAGCAGCCAAGATCCAGCTAAAAACATTCAGTACTTC,CASSQDPAKNIQYF
TRBV7-9,TRBD1,TRBJ2-7,NA,TGTGCCAGCAGCTCAACGGACAGGGAGGTTATGGGGTACGAGCAGTACTTC,CASSSTDREVMGYEQYF
TRBV28,TRBD1,TRBJ2-7,many,TGTGCCAGCAGCTCAGCCGGGACAGGGATACACGAGCAGTACTTC,CASSSAGTGIHEQYF
TRBV30,NA,TRBJ2-7,NA,TGTGCCTGGAGTTTGTCCTACGAGCAGTACTTC,CAWSLSYEQYF
TRBV12-3/TRBV12-4,NA,TRBJ2-2,many,TGTGCCAGCAGTTTGGAACTAGCGAACACCGGGGAGCTGTTTTTT,CASSLELANTGELFF
TRBV29-1,TRBD2,TRBJ2-5,few,TGCAGCGTTGGCAGCGGGAGGGACGGGACCCAGTACTTC,CSVGSGRDGTQYF
TRBV5-1,TRBD1,TRBJ1-2,NA,TGCGCCAGCAGATCCGGGACAGGGAGGGACTATGGCTACACCTTC,CASRSGTGRDYGYTF
TRBV19,NA,TRBJ2-7,many,TGTGCCAGTAGTCCCTCACGGGGGACCTCCTACGAGCAGTACTTC,CASSPSRGTSYEQYF
TRBV5-1,TRBD1,TRBJ1-4,few,TGCGCCAGCAGCTTGTCAGGGACAGGGAATGAAAAACTGTTTTTT,CASSLSGTGNEKLFF
TRBV5-1,TRBD1,TRBJ2-1,NA,TGCGCCAGCAGCTTCCGGGACACCTTAAACAGGGGCAATGAGCAGTTCTTC,CASSFRDTLNRGNEQFF
TRBV20-1,TRBD1,TRBJ2-1,many,TGCAGTGCCCCGGGACAGGCAGGCAATGAGCAGTTCTTC,CSAPGQAGNEQFF
TRBV29-1,NA,TRBJ2-7,many,TGCAGCGTTGAGGGCCAGGGTCATGGCGAGCAGTACTTC,CSVEGQGHGEQYF
TRBV6-2/TRBV6-3,NA,TRBJ1-5,many,TGTGCCAGCAGTTACTCAGGGAATAATCAGCCCCAGCATTTT,CASSYSGNNQPQHF
TRBV27,NA,TRBJ1-4,NA,TGTGCCAGCAGCGACAGTACGAATGAAAAACTGTTTTTT,CASSDSTNEKLFF
TRBV20-1,NA,TRBJ2-7,many,TGCAGTGCAGACGATATGGGTGGGGGTACCTACGAGCAGTACTTC,CSADDMGGGTYEQYF
TRBV5-1,TRBD2,TRBJ2-5,many,TGCGCCAGCAGCTTGGCCCCGGGGGGTCAAGAGACCCAGTACTTC,CASSLAPGGQETQYF
TRBV20-1,NA,TRBJ2-3,many,TGCAGTGCTGGGGCTGTGCGAGTTACAGATACGCAGTATTTT,CSAGAVRVTDTQYF
TRBV7-2,NA,TRBJ1-3,many,TGTGCCAGCAGCTTATGGGGCACCTCTGGAAACACCATATATTTT,CASSLWGTSGNTIYF
TRBV11-2,NA,TRBJ2-1,many,TGTGCCAGCAGCTTCCGACCTGACGATCGGGACCGTCCGTTCTTC,CASSFRPDDRDRPFF
TRBV7-2,NA,TRBJ2-4,NA,TGTGCCAGCAGCTTGTCAACCAAAAACATTCAGTACTTC,CASSLSTKNIQYF
TRBV20-1,TRBD1,TRBJ1-1,NA,TGCAGTGCTAGGGACCCGGGACAGAAAAACACTGAAGCTTTCTTT,CSARDPGQKNTEAFF
TRBV2,TRBD2,TRBJ2-4,many,TGTGCCAGCAGCCGACTAGCGGGAGCGAACATTCAGTACTTC,CASSRLAGANIQYF
TRBV28,NA,TRBJ2-7,NA,TGTGCCAGCACAGTGGAAGGATACGAGCAGTACTTC,CASTVEGYEQYF
TRBV7-8,NA,TRBJ2-5,many,TGTGCCAGCAGCTTAGGTTTTCTCGACACGGAGACCCAGTACTTC,CASSLGFLDTETQYF
TRBV12-3/TRBV12-4,NA,TRBJ2-2,many,TGTGCCAGCAGTTTACCGGGACGCATCCTTACCGGGGAGCTGTTTTTT,CASSLPGRILTGELFF
TRBV2,TRBD2,TRBJ2-5,NA,TGTGCCGGGAGCGGGGGGGACCCCGGTGGGACCCAGTACTTC,CAGSGGDPGGTQYF
TRBV6-1,NA,TRBJ1-1,few,TGTGCCAGCAGTGGACGAACCGGAGGCACTGAAGCTTTCTTT,CASSGRTGGTEAFF
TRBV6-5,TRBD2,TRBJ2-1,many,TGTGCCAGCAGCAGACTAGCGGGGGAACAGTTCTTC,CASSRLAGEQFF
TRBV6-1,NA,TRBJ2-3,NA,TGTGCCAGCAGTGAACAGGGAACAGATACGCAGTATTTT,CASSEQGTDTQYF
TRBV5-5,NA,TRBJ1-1,NA,TGTGCCAGCAGCTTGGCCGGGGGGGGGCGAGGCACTGAAGCTTTCTTT,CASSLAGGGRGTEAFF
TRBV11-3,NA,TRBJ2-5,few,TGTGCCAGCAGCCTCTCGAACTGGCTAAGTGAGACCCAGTACTTC,CASSLSNWLSETQYF
TRBV28,TRBD1,TRBJ1-2,NA,TGTGCCAGCTCAGACACGGGACAGGACGCCTGCACCTTC,CASSDTGQDACTF
TRBV4-3,TRBD1,TRBJ1-4,few,TGCGCCAGCAGCCAAACTGCGAAGAGGGACAGGGGGATCCTGGATGAAAAACTGTTTTTT,CASSQTAKRDRGILDEKLFF
TRBV28,TRBD1,TRBJ1-1,NA,TGTGCCAGCAGTAGTACAGGGGCGGTTTATACTGAAGCTTTCTTT,CASSSTGAVYTEAFF
TRBV20-1,TRBD1,TRBJ1-1,many,TGCAGTGCTATACCTTCGGACAGGGGGCTCACTGAAGCTTTCTTT,CSAIPSDRGLTEAFF
TRBV5-1,NA,TRBJ2-7,NA,TGCGCCAGCAGCTTGCTTCGGACAGAGAGCTACTACGAGCAGTACTTC,CASSLLRTESYYEQYF
TRBV20-1,NA,TRBJ2-1,many,TGCAGTGCTATACGCACAGGAGACCTCTTCAATGAGCAGTTCTTC,CSAIRTGDLFNEQFF
TRBV12-3/TRBV12-4,TRBD2,TRBJ2-3,many,TGTGCCAGCAGTTTACCGCTAGCGGGGTTCAACACAGATACGCAGTATTTT,CASSLPLAGFNTDTQYF
TRBV5-6,NA,TRBJ2-2,few,TGTGCCAGCAGCTTTGGGTCGGGGGGCCTCGCCGGGGAGCTGTTTTTT,CASSFGSGGLAGELFF
TRBV5-6,NA,TRBJ2-3,few,TGTGCCAGCAGCCGGGACCGCCGGCCCACAGATACGCAGTATTTT,CASSRDRRPTDTQYF